Presented here are 14 T cell receptor beta chains from one specimen sequenced in a study of Ad26.COV2.S vaccination and SARS-CoV-2 variants. Using immunoSEQ multiplex PCR, the repertoire was profiled, and TCRdb retains in-frame clones only, with some absent. Here the sample spans under 250,000 clones, roughly 89% being singletons. The treatment was: some 19 received Ad26.COV2.S at low or high dose, single or two shots; about 5 received placebo; per-sample allocation not given. Repertoires come from day 63 after the first vaccine or placebo injection. Sequences were derived from peripheral blood, sampled in a trial of Ad26.COV2.S vaccine versus placebo. These receptors all stem from a person aged 18-60 years who received the Ad26.COV2.S COVID-19 vaccine or a placebo.

V gene TRBV18 combines with J gene TRBJ2-7, with 10 nucleotides matching TRBD1. The trim removed 6 bases at V and 5 bases at J, leaving 10 bases unmatched. CDR1 and CDR2 from the germline V gene are KGHSH and LQKENI. The CDR3 covers 15 residues. The CDR3 is CASSSGTGVSHEQYF. DNA for the CDR3: TGTGCCAGCTCCTCCGGGACAGGGGTGTCCCACGAGCAGTACTTC. Filled out from reference TRBV18 and TRBJ2-7, the complete variable domain reads NAGVMQNPRHLVRRRGQEARLRCSPMKGHSHVYWYRQLPEEGLKFMVYLQKENIIDESGMPKERFSAEFPKEGPSILRIQQVVRGDSAAYFCASSSGTGVSHEQYFGPGTRLTVT.

The gene calls are TRBV20-1 and TRBJ2-1; D call uncertain. Germline V gene lookup returns CDR1 DFQATT and CDR2 SNEGSKA (reference sequence). The length of the CDR3 is 10 residues. Trimming stripped 4 bases from V and 8 bases from J, with 6 bases between. This chain's CDR3 is CSANGDEQFF. DNA of the CDR3: TGCAGTGCTAATGGCGATGAGCAGTTCTTC.

This chain joins TRBV6-2 or TRBV6-3 and TRBJ2-3, with D possibly being TRBD1 (6 bases). V was cut by 2 bases and J by 3 bases, with 15 bases left in between. Germline V gives CDR1 MNHEY, CDR2 SVGEGT. The CDR3 consists of 16 residues. The CDR3 loop is CASSYLQTGITDTQYF. CDR3 DNA: TGTGCCAGCAGTTACCTTCAGACAGGAATTACAGATACGCAGTATTTT.

The genes are TRBV7-9 and TRBJ2-3, with D perhaps matching TRBD2 (6 bases). This CDR3 contains 16 residues. The germline V gene encodes CDR1 SEHNR and CDR2 FQNEAQ (reference sequence). V lost 5 bases to trimming and J lost 2 bases, with 17 bases between them. CDR3 bases: TGTGCCAGCAGCCCCCAGAGTGCGGGACCCACAGATACGCAGTATTTT. It specifies CASSPQSAGPTDTQYF.

The V and J genes are TRBV5-6 and TRBJ2-2; 12 nucleotides agree with TRBD1. Germline values: CDR1 SGHDT, CDR2 YYEEEE. The CDR3 runs to 15 residues. With V trimmed by 4 bases and J by 4 bases, 2 bases remained unmatched. Written as DNA, the CDR3 is TGTGCCAGCAGCGTGGGACAGGGGGCCACCGGGGAGCTGTTTTTT. Translating gives CASSVGQGATGELFF.

This clone has only one observation. The chain couples TRBV27 to TRBJ2-7; 8 bases align to TRBD1. Trimming cost V 7 bases and J 2 bases; bases outside gene matches: 4. This CDR3 spans 13 amino acids. Germline CDR1 reads MNHEY; CDR2 reads SMNVEV (reference sequence). The DNA for the CDR3 is TGTGCCAGCAAAGCACAGGGGGCCTACGAGCAGTACGTC. Translated, it gives CASKAQGAYEQYV.

The chain links TRBV6-5 to TRBJ2-3; TRBD1 or TRBD2 may be the D gene (5 bases each). Trimming pared 6 bases from V and 1 base from J, leaving 11 bases between. Germline V gene lookup returns CDR1 MNHEY and CDR2 SVGAGI. This CDR3 is 14 amino acids long. This chain's CDR3 is CASRWDRRTDTQYF. CDR3 coding DNA: TGTGCCAGCAGGTGGGACCGCCGCACAGATACGCAGTATTTT.

The genes are TRBV13 and TRBJ1-1; no definite D call. Germline loops: CDR1 PRHDT, CDR2 FYEKMQ (reference sequence). Trimming removed 5 bases at V and 0 bases at J, with 13 bases between. The CDR3 sequence is 15 residues long. CDR3 DNA: TGTGCCAGCAGCCCCCGGGCAGAGCTGAACACTGAAGCTTTCTTT. Translated: CASSPRAELNTEAFF.

The rearrangement links TRBV18 to TRBJ2-7; D is unclear. V was pared by 1 base and J by 6 bases, with 19 bases between. This CDR3 is built from 16 residues. Germline CDR1 reads KGHSH; CDR2 reads LQKENI. The CDR3 protein is CASSPLGGLYDGEQYV. The CDR3 nucleotides read TGTGCCAGCTCACCACTCGGTGGGCTCTACGACGGCGAGCAGTACGTC.

This chain links TRBV15 with TRBJ1-1; D gene uncertain. CDR1 and CDR2 (germline): LNHNV, YYDKDF (reference sequence). The CDR3 totals 14 residues. Deletions cut 0 bases from V and 4 bases from J, with 9 bases between. The DNA of the CDR3 is TGTGCCACCAGCAGAGATGGAGAGGGCACTGAAGCTTTCTTT. This codes for CATSRDGEGTEAFF.

The chain couples TRBV5-1 to TRBJ2-5; D may be TRBD2 (5 bases). V lost 0 bases and J lost 5, with 17 bases in between. The CDR3 extends over 16 amino acids. CDR1 is SGHRS and CDR2 is YFSETQ in the germline V gene. As DNA, the CDR3 is TGCGCCAGCAGCTTGGCTGCGGACCTAAGGAGGGAGACCCAGTACTTC. Protein product: CASSLAADLRRETQYF. The whole variable domain, filled in from reference TRBV5-1 and TRBJ2-5, reads KAGVTQTPRYLIKTRGQQVTLSCSPISGHRSVSWYQQTPGQGLQFLFEYFSETQRNKGNFPGRFSGRQFSNSRSEMNVSTLELGDSALYLCASSLAADLRRETQYFGPGTRLLVL.

The chain is built from TRBV10-1 and TRBJ1-1, with a weak D call TRBD1 (5 bases). Germline V gene sequence: CDR1 WNHNN, CDR2 SYGVQD (reference sequence). This CDR3 region has 17 residues. Trimming shortened V by 2 bases and J by 5 bases, and 21 bases separated the two germline ends. CDR3 protein: CASSEPLYPGQKTEAFF. The CDR3 DNA is TGCGCCAGCAGTGAGCCTCTCTACCCAGGGCAGAAAACTGAAGCTTTCTTT.

The chain combines TRBV19 with TRBJ2-1, with 9 bases lining up with TRBD1. Germline assignment: CDR1 LNHDA and CDR2 SQIVND (reference sequence). The CDR3 contains 14 residues. Losses at the gene ends were 7 bases for V and 8 bases for J; bases not matched to a gene: 9. The CDR3 loop is CASTAGQGVDEQFF. The CDR3 coding sequence is TGTGCCAGTACCGCGGGACAGGGTGTTGATGAGCAGTTCTTC.

CDR3 residues: CASSQDGKVFMNTEAFF. In DNA, the CDR3 is TGTGCCAGCAGCCAAGATGGTAAGGTTTTCATGAACACTGAAGCTTTCTTT. The chain recombines TRBV14 with TRBJ1-1; D unresolved. V shed 0 bases and J shed 0 bases, with 14 bases lying between them. This CDR3 is built from 17 residues. Germline CDR1 and CDR2: SGHDN and FVKESK.